Below, 10 T cell receptor beta chains from the same sample are listed, as sequenced in a study of cytomegalovirus exposure and HLA in healthy donors. Primers included in the PCR were 60 Vbeta and 13 Jbeta primers. Sequencing was performed with immunoSEQ multiplex PCR; in TCRdb, only in-frame clones are kept and a portion is missing. The sample has about 130,000 clones, more than 80% seen once. Input material: PBMCs. Source of these receptors: a man younger than 45 in good health and CMV-seropositive.

The chain uses TRBV9 and TRBJ2-1, with a tentative D call TRBD2 (5 bases). CDR1 is SGDLS, CDR2 YYNGEE, per germline. CDR3 length: 15 amino acids. V dropped 3 bases and J dropped 7 bases, with 17 bases sitting between them. The CDR3 DNA reads TGTGCCAGCAGCGCCCGGAACGGGGTGAGGAATGAGCAGTTCTTC. Amino acid sequence: CASSARNGVRNEQFF. Filled out from reference TRBV9 and TRBJ2-1, the complete variable domain reads DSGVTQTPKHLITATGQRVTLRCSPRSGDLSVYWYQQSLDQGLQFLIQYYNGEERAKGNILERFSAQQFPDLHSELNLSSLELGDSALYFCASSARNGVRNEQFFGPGTRLTVL.

As for this clone: The junction departs from germline at one end; a sequencing error may be responsible. The same CDR3 can be traced to other DNA sequences in this sample. The chain is built from TRBV7-9 and TRBJ2-2, with TRBD2 identical over 8 bases. The CDR3 is 16 amino acids. Looked up from germline, CDR1 is SEHNR and CDR2 is FQNEAQ (reference sequence). This chain's CDR3 is CASSSRGGLNTGELFF. The CDR3 DNA reads as TGCGCCAGCAGCTCACGGGGGGGCTTGAACACCGGGGAGCTGTTTTTT.

The J gene is TRBJ2-5, the V gene TRBV27; unclear D gene. Judging by the DNA end, TRBJ2-7 fits better; the J call may be wrong. Germline CDR1 reads MNHEY; CDR2 reads SMNVEV (reference sequence). The CDR3 runs to 13 residues. As DNA, the CDR3 is TGTGCCACCAAACGAGTGGAGACCTACGAGCAGTACTTC. Its protein product is CATKRVETYEQYF.

This clone was observed once. The V and J genes are TRBV29-1 and TRBJ2-1, with D maybe TRBD1 (5 bases). CDR1 and CDR2 from the germline V gene are SQVTM and ANQGSEA. Between the trimmed V and J ends, which lost 6 bases and 7 bases, there was a span of 13 bases. This CDR3 region has 12 residues. This CDR3 reads CSVAKRGNEQFF. CDR3 coding DNA: TGCAGCGTCGCGAAAAGGGGAAATGAGCAGTTCTTC.

V gene TRBV13 combines with J gene TRBJ2-1; 7 bases are a match to TRBD1. In germline, CDR1 is PRHDT, CDR2 FYEKMQ (reference sequence). J gave up 6 bases and V 0 bases, and 2 bases lay outside the gene matches. This CDR3 is 14 amino acids long. For the CDR3, the DNA is TGTGCCAGCAGCTTAGGTTCAGGGGGCAATGAGCAGTTCTTC. Residues: CASSLGSGGNEQFF. The whole variable domain, remainder taken from reference TRBV13 and TRBJ2-1, is AAGVIQSPRHLIKEKRETATLKCYPIPRHDTVYWYQQGPGQDPQFLISFYEKMQSDKGSIPDRFSAQQFSDYHSELNMSSLELGDSALYFCASSLGSGGNEQFFGPGTRLTVL.

In DNA, the CDR3 is TGTGCCAGCAGCTTAATGACAACAACTAATGAAAAACTGTTTTTT. As protein: CASSLMTTTNEKLFF. The gene calls are TRBV7-3 and TRBJ1-4, with unresolved D. The CDR3 runs to 15 residues. Trimming pared 1 base from V and 0 bases from J, leaving 6 bases between. Germline CDR1 is SGHTA and CDR2 is FQGTGA.

This clone showed up just a few times. The genes are TRBV14 and TRBJ2-3; D not resolved. The V and J ends lost 0 bases and 5 bases respectively, with 6 bases between them. The V gene's germline CDR1 is SGHDN and CDR2 FVKESK. There are 13 residues in the CDR3. This chain's CDR3 is CASSQDLLDTQYF. CDR3 bases: TGTGCCAGCAGCCAAGATCTCTTAGATACGCAGTATTTT.

J is TRBJ1-4 and V is TRBV6-1, with D hard to call. The CDR3 consists of 17 residues. V lost 4 bases and J 0 bases, leaving 15 bases between the germline ends. Looked up from germline, CDR1 is MNHNS and CDR2 is SASEGT. The CDR3 DNA follows: TGTGCCAGCAGTGGATCTAAGGAGGGATCAACTAATGAAAAACTGTTTTTT. It translates to CASSGSKEGSTNEKLFF.

This sequence joins TRBV14 and TRBJ1-4, with D uncertain. The CDR3 contains 14 residues. V lost 2 bases, J lost 3 bases, and 7 bases lay in between. CDR1 SGHDN and CDR2 FVKESK come from the germline V gene. CDR3 sequence: CASSQIGANEKLFF. The DNA of the CDR3 is TGTGCCAGCAGCCAAATCGGGGCTAATGAAAAACTGTTTTTT.

This chain uses TRBV5-1 with TRBJ2-1; TRBD1 might be the D (6 bases). Germline V gene sequence: CDR1 SGHRS, CDR2 YFSETQ. Trimming pared 4 bases from V and 10 bases from J, leaving 15 bases between. The CDR3 sequence is 13 residues long. The DNA of the CDR3 is TGCGCCAGCAGCATCTTGACAGGTGGCGAGCAGTTCTTC. This gives the protein CASSILTGGEQFF. Supplemented by reference TRBV5-1 and TRBJ2-1, the full variable domain reads KAGVTQTPRYLIKTRGQQVTLSCSPISGHRSVSWYQQTPGQGLQFLFEYFSETQRNKGNFPGRFSGRQFSNSRSEMNVSTLELGDSALYLCASSILTGGEQFFGPGTRLTVL.